This entry is about one T cell receptor (beta chain). The record originates from a study of blood T cell repertoires in COVID-19. As for the study in general: The analysed material was cDNA or gDNA that came from T cells, B-cell-depleted T cells, or PBMCs.

How the authors handled the data: Estimated nucleated cell counts came from reference gene primer amplification. The table came from immunoSEQ multiplex PCR; TCRdb's copy has only in-frame clones and leaves some out. Clonal size and the V and J genes are those of that table, whereas D and trimming came from the DNA. The sample has hundreds of thousands of clones, over 70% seen once. The material sequenced was peripheral blood. This clonotype originated in a woman in her forties or fifties with acute or convalescent COVID-19.

CDR3 DNA sequence: TGTGCCAGCAGTTACTCCCTCGGACAGCCGGCCTACAATGAGCAGTTCTTC. Translating it yields CASSYSLGQPAYNEQFF. The chain carries TRBV6-2 or TRBV6-3 and TRBJ2-1; tentative D call: TRBD1 (6 bases). CDR3 length: 17 residues. Trimming pared 0 bases from V and 2 bases from J, leaving 14 bases between. From germline, CDR1 is MNHEY and CDR2 SVGEGT.